This entry lists 6 T cell receptor beta chains sequenced from one sample in a study of vaccination effects on CD4 cells after COVID-19. Before sequencing, viral peptide pools were used by the ViraFEST assay to expand antigen-specific CD4+ T cells. Culture proceeded for roughly ten days, and CD4+ T cells were then isolated. All study participants received two doses of BNT162b2 or mRNA-1273 vaccine. No antigen is known for these receptors. The data were produced by immunoSEQ multiplex PCR, yet TCRdb's version contains in-frame clones alone and is incomplete. The sample records about 32,000 clones, approximately 76% being singletons. The sequenced sample was CD4+ T cells from PBMCs cultured with HCoV-229E spike peptides, obtained after COVID-19 vaccination. The receptors originated from a human donor who received a COVID-19 vaccine.

J is TRBJ2-7 and V is TRBV3-1 (or the pseudogene TRBV3-2); unclear D gene. This CDR3 region has 14 residues. Germline V CDR1 and CDR2: LGHDT, YNNKEL (reference sequence). The V end lost 3 bases, the J end lost 2 bases, and 11 bases lay between the germline ends. For the CDR3, the DNA is TGTGCCAGCAGCCAGGGAAGCGAGACCTACGAGCAGTACTTC. It specifies CASSQGSETYEQYF.

This chain joins TRBV18 and TRBJ1-2; 9 bases agree with TRBD1. Germline CDR1 reads KGHSH; CDR2 reads LQKENI. The CDR3 is 15 residues long. The V gene end was trimmed by 8 bases and the J gene end by 1 base; junction bases not matched to a gene: 8. The CDR3 loop is CASAETGGFNYGYTF. The DNA for the CDR3 is TGTGCCAGCGCCGAGACAGGGGGTTTTAACTATGGCTACACCTTC.

The chain recombines TRBV18 with TRBJ1-2, with D hard to call. The CDR3 is 13 amino acids. Germline V gene data show CDR1 as KGHSH and CDR2 as LQKENI. The V gene lost 3 bases and the J gene lost 6 bases, with 11 bases spanning the gap. The CDR3 loop is CASSPPAGNGYTF. CDR3 DNA: TGTGCCAGCTCACCCCCTGCCGGAAATGGCTACACCTTC.

The V and J genes are TRBV9 and TRBJ2-1, with D perhaps matching TRBD1 (8 bases). The CDR3 has 15 residues. Germline V gives CDR1 SGDLS, CDR2 YYNGEE. V shed 4 bases and J shed 6 bases, with 17 bases lying between them. The CDR3 loop is CASSIKAGTGNEQFF. Here the CDR3 DNA reads TGTGCCAGCAGCATTAAAGCGGGGACAGGCAATGAGCAGTTCTTC.

The V gene is TRBV6-1, the J gene TRBJ1-2; D is possibly TRBD1 (5 bases). Trimming removed 1 base at V and 4 bases at J, with 16 bases between. Germline values: CDR1 MNHNS, CDR2 SASEGT. The CDR3 runs to 16 residues. This CDR3 reads CASSEGEGRGVYGYTF. CDR3 DNA: TGTGCCAGCAGTGAAGGGGAGGGAAGGGGCGTCTATGGCTACACCTTC.

The chain couples TRBV2 to TRBJ1-5; D unresolved. The CDR3 totals 14 residues. Trimming took off 6 bases at V and 0 bases at J, with 9 bases between the two ends. In germline, CDR1 is SNHLY, CDR2 FYNNEI. For the CDR3, the DNA is TGTGCCAGCAGGGGAACTTATAGCAATCAGCCCCAGCATTTT. Translation: CASRGTYSNQPQHF.